A few counts support the clone carrying this T cell receptor (beta chain). The antigen is undetermined. The CDR3 sequence is 15 residues long. V was shortened by 6 bases and J by 3 bases, with 19 bases between the two germline ends. Germline loops: CDR1 DFQATT, CDR2 SNEGSKA (reference sequence). The record originates from a study of response to subunit inactivated influenza vaccine. Points from the study as a whole: After each seasonal influenza vaccination, few new T cells are recruited, the authors suggested.

MiXCR, applied by TCRdb to the RT-PCR reads, yields one record per CDR3 protein. The sample records 600,000 to 850,000 distinct CDR3 sequences, roughly 15% being singletons. This chain connects TRBV20-1 to TRBJ2-3; D gene ambiguous. The starting material was PBMCs from blood, obtained roughly 15 days before vaccination. The sequence came from a man aged 45-60 years who received an inactivated influenza vaccine. Here the CDR3 reads CSAIGVLRGTDTQYF. The CDR3 nucleotides read TGCAGTGCGATCGGAGTACTCCGCGGTACAGATACGCAGTATTTT.